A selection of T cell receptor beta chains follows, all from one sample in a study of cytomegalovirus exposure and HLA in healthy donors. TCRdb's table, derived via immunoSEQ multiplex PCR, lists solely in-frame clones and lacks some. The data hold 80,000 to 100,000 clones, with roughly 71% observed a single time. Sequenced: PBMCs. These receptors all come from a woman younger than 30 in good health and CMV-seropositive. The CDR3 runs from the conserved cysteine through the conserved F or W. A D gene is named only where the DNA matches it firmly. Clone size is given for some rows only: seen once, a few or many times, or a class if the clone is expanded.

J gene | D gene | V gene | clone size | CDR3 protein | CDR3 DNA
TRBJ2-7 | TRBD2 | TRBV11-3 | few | CASSYRGLAGFRGEQYF | TGTGCCAGCAGCTACAGGGGACTAGCGGGATTTCGGGGCGAGCAGTACTTC
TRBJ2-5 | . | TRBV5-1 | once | CASSLGSAGQETQYF | TGCGCCAGCAGCTTGGGGTCAGCCGGGCAAGAGACCCAGTACTTC
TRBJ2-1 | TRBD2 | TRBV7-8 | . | CASSLRGGPSSDEQFF | TGTGCCAGCAGCTTACGGGGGGGCCCCTCGTCGGATGAGCAGTTCTTC
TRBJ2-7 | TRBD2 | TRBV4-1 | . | CASSQESSSGGHEQYF | TGCGCCAGCAGCCAAGAGAGTTCTAGCGGGGGGCACGAGCAGTACTTC
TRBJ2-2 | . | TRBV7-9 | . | CASSLAGPTGELFF | TGTGCCAGCAGCTTGGCGGGGCCCACCGGGGAGCTGTTTTTT
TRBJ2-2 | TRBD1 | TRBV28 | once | CASSLLQGAGELFF | TGTGCCAGCAGTTTACTCCAGGGGGCCGGGGAGCTGTTTTTT
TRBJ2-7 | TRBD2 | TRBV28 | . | CASSWASGRIREQYF | TGTGCCAGCAGTTGGGCTAGCGGGAGAATTCGCGAGCAGTACTTC
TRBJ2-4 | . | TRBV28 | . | CASSLLGGQGKNIQYF | TGTGCCAGCAGTTTATTGGGGGGGCAGGGCAAAAACATTCAGTACTTC
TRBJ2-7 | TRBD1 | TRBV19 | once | CASSITGTGLYEQYF | TGTGCCAGTAGTATCACCGGGACAGGGTTGTACGAGCAGTACTTC
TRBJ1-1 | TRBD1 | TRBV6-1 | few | CASVRDRVILEAFF | TGTGCCAGCGTCCGGGACAGGGTTATTCTTGAAGCTTTCTTT
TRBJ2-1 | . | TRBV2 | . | CASSEPGPSNEQFF | TGTGCCAGCAGTGAGCCTGGTCCGAGCAATGAGCAGTTCTTC
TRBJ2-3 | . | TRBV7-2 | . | CASSSSGDTQYF | TGTGCCAGCAGCTCTAGTGGGGATACGCAGTATTTT
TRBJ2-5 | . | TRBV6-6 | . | CASRLKETQYF | TGTGCCAGCAGGCTAAAAGAGACCCAGTACTTC
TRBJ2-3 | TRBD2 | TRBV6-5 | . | CASSSLAGTDTQYF | TGTGCCAGCAGTTCACTAGCGGGCACAGATACGCAGTATTTT
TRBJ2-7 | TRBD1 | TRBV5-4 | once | CASSLSGGQGGEQYF | TGTGCCAGCAGCTTGAGTGGGGGACAGGGTGGCGAGCAGTACTTC
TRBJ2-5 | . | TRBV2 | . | CASSRDLKETQYF | TGTGCCAGCAGTCGGGACTTAAAAGAGACCCAGTACTTC
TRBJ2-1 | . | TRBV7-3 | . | CASSLRGMPPYNEQFF | TGTGCCAGCAGCCTTCGAGGAATGCCACCCTACAATGAGCAGTTCTTC
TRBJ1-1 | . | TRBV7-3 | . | CASSSLGQTPNTEAFF | TGTGCCAGCAGCTCCCTTGGACAGACCCCGAACACTGAAGCTTTCTTT
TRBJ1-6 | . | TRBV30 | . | CAWSGRAGLVSPLHF | TGTGCCTGGAGTGGTAGGGCAGGGTTGGTTTCACCCCTCCACTTT
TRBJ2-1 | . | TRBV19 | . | CASSPQTNEQFF | TGTGCCAGTAGTCCGCAAACTAATGAGCAGTTCTTC
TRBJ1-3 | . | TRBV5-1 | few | CASSDTGSTGNTIYF | TGCGCCAGCAGCGATACAGGGAGTACTGGAAACACCATATATTTT
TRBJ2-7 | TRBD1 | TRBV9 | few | CASSGLDREPPYEQYF | TGTGCCAGCAGTGGATTGGACAGGGAGCCTCCCTACGAGCAGTACTTC
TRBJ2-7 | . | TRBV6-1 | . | CASSEWRRKTYEQYF | TGTGCCAGCAGTGAATGGAGGCGGAAAACCTACGAGCAGTACTTC
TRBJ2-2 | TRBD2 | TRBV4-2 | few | CASSQDALAGGWTGELFF | TGTGCCAGCAGCCAAGATGCCCTAGCGGGGGGTTGGACCGGGGAGCTGTTTTTT
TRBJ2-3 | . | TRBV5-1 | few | CASSRRGGADTQYF | TGCGCCAGCAGCCGGAGGGGGGGTGCAGATACGCAGTATTTT
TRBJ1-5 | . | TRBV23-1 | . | CASGWRGNNQPQHF | TGCGCCAGCGGATGGAGGGGAAACAATCAGCCCCAGCATTTT
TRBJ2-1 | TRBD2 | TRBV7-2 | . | CASSVTSGRASYNEQFF | TGTGCCAGCAGCGTAACTAGCGGGAGGGCCTCCTACAATGAGCAGTTCTTC
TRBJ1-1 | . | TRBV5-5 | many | CASTLVRTGVLGNTEAFF | TGTGCCAGCACCCTGGTCCGGACCGGGGTTCTGGGGAACACTGAAGCTTTCTTT
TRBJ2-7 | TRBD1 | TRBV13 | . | CASSFAPGQGNEQYF | TGTGCCAGCAGCTTTGCTCCGGGACAGGGGAACGAGCAGTACTTC
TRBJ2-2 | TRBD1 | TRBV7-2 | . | CASSRDRGGTGELFF | TGTGCCAGCAGTAGGGACAGGGGTGGCACCGGGGAGCTGTTTTTT
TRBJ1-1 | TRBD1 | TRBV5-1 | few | CASSLVLRDRKAFF | TGCGCCAGCAGCTTGGTCTTGCGGGACAGGAAAGCTTTCTTT
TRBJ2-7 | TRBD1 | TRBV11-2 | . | CASSLFKGTGGPYEQYF | TGTGCCAGCAGCCTCTTTAAGGGGACAGGGGGCCCCTACGAGCAGTACTTC
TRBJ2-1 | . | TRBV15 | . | CATNAGAGYNEQFF | TGTGCCACCAACGCGGGGGCCGGGTACAATGAGCAGTTCTTC
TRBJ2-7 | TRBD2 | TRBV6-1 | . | CASSVLAGVSYEQYF | TGTGCCAGCAGTGTCTTAGCGGGGGTCTCCTACGAGCAGTACTTC
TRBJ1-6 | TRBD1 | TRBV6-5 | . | CASRYRGENSPLHF | TGTGCCAGCAGGTACAGGGGCGAAAATTCACCCCTCCACTTT
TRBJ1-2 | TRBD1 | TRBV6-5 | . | CATFGQEGHYGYTF | TGTGCCACCTTCGGACAGGAAGGACACTATGGCTACACCTTC
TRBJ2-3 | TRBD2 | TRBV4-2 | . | CASSPRGEASTDTQYF | TGTGCCAGCAGCCCCCGGGGGGAGGCGAGCACAGATACGCAGTATTTT
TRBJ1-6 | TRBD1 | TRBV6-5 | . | CASGLRDRESPLHF | TGTGCCAGCGGACTCCGGGACAGGGAATCACCCCTCCACTTT
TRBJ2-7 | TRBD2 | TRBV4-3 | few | CASSQVSGSSPYEQYF | TGCGCCAGCAGCCAAGTGAGCGGGAGTAGCCCCTACGAGCAGTACTTC
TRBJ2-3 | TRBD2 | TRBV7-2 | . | CASSPTGGPPDTQYF | TGTGCCAGCAGCCCAACGGGGGGGCCGCCAGATACGCAGTATTTT
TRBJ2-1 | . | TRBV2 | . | CASTSGRSSYNEQFF | TGTGCCAGCACTTCGGGAAGGAGCTCCTACAATGAGCAGTTCTTC
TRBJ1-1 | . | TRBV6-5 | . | CASSYGFNRDTEAFF | TGTGCCAGCAGTTACGGGTTCAACAGGGACACTGAAGCTTTCTTT
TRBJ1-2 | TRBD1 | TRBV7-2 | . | CASSRTAGTGGSGYTF | TGTGCCAGCAGCCGTACCGCCGGGACAGGGGGCAGTGGCTACACCTTC
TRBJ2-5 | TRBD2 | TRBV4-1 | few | CASSQLPTSFGETQYF | TGCGCCAGCAGCCAACTACCGACTAGCTTTGGAGAGACCCAGTACTTC
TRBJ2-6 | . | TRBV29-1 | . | CSGQASGANVLTF | TGCAGCGGACAGGCCTCTGGGGCCAACGTCCTGACTTTC
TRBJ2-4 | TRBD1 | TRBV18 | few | CASSSQWTGSIAKNIQYF | TGTGCCAGCTCATCACAATGGACAGGGAGTATAGCCAAAAACATTCAGTACTTC
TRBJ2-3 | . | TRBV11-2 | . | CASSSPHGGLSTDTQYF | TGTGCCAGCAGCTCCCCTCATGGCGGGTTGAGCACAGATACGCAGTATTTT
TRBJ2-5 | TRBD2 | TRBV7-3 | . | CASSLTGLDGSQETQYF | TGTGCCAGCAGCTTAACAGGACTAGATGGTTCTCAAGAGACCCAGTACTTC
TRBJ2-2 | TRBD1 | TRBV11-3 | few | CASSQTGQGRPGELFF | TGTGCCAGCAGCCAGACAGGACAGGGGAGGCCCGGGGAGCTGTTTTTT
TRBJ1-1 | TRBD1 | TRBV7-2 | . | CASSLGQGARKNTEAFF | TGTGCCAGCAGCCTGGGACAGGGGGCCCGTAAAAACACTGAAGCTTTCTTT
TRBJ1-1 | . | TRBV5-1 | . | CASSPEGLLNTEAFF | TGCGCCAGCAGCCCGGAGGGCCTCCTGAACACTGAAGCTTTCTTT
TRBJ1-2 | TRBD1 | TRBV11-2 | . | CASSFGTGVYSGYTF | TGTGCCAGCAGCTTTGGGACAGGGGTTTATTCTGGCTACACCTTC
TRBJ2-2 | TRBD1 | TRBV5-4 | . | CASSQSGGLRTGELFF | TGTGCCAGCAGCCAGTCAGGGGGCTTAAGGACCGGGGAGCTGTTTTTT
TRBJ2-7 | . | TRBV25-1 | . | CASSEPSGGMREQYF | TGTGCCAGCAGTGAACCATCAGGGGGGATGCGGGAGCAGTACTTC
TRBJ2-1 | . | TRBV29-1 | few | CSVDGAGVTNEQFF | TGCAGCGTTGATGGGGCAGGGGTTACCAATGAGCAGTTCTTC